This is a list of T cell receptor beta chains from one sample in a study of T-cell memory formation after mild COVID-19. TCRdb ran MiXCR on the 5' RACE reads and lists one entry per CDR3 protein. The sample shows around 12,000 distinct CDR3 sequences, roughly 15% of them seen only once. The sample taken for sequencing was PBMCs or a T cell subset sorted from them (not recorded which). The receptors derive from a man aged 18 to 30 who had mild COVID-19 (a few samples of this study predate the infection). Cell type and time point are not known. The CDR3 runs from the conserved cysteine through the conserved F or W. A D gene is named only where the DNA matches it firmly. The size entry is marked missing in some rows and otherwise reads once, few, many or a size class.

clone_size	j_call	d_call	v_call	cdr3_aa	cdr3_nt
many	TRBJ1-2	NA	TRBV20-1	CSARELRTIFTYTF	TGCAGTGCTAGAGAACTCCGGACGATTTTTACCTACACCTTC
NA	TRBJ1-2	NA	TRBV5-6	CASRGWGRYGYTF	TGTGCCAGCAGGGGGTGGGGCCGCTATGGCTACACCTTC
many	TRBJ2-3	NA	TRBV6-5	CASSQTGPFTDTQYF	TGTGCCAGCAGTCAGACAGGCCCTTTCACAGATACGCAGTATTTT
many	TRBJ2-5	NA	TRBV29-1	CSVRRTSGETQYF	TGCAGCGTCAGGCGTACCTCGGGGGAGACCCAGTACTTC
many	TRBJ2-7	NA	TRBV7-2	CASSLAPGYEQYF	TGTGCCAGCAGCTTAGCGCCGGGGTACGAGCAGTACTTC
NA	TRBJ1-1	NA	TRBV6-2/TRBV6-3	CASSPVGGGNWMRTEAFF	TGTGCCAGCAGTCCAGTGGGCGGCGGTAACTGGATGAGGACTGAAGCTTTCTTT
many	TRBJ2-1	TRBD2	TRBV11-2	CASSLRTSGNNEQFF	TGTGCCAGCAGCTTACGGACTAGCGGGAACAATGAGCAGTTCTTC
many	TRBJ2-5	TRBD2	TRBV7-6	CASSLGLAGEQETQYF	TGTGCCAGCAGCTTAGGCCTAGCGGGGGAGCAAGAGACCCAGTACTTC
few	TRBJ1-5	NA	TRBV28	CASTWTYSNQPQHF	TGTGCCAGCACCTGGACCTATAGCAATCAGCCCCAGCATTTT
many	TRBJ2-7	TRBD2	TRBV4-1	CASSQGSSPSGGAYEQYF	TGCGCCAGCAGCCAAGGTAGTTCTCCTAGCGGGGGGGCCTACGAGCAGTACTTC
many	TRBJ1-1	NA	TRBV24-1	CATSDPGRLIAHHKGRFAEAFF	TGTGCCACCAGTGATCCGGGGCGACTAATCGCCCACCACAAAGGACGATTCGCTGAAGCTTTCTTT
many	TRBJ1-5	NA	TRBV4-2	CASSQEWGGQPQHF	TGTGCCAGCAGCCAAGAGTGGGGCGGCCAGCCCCAGCATTTT
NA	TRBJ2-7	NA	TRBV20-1	CSARDRFLPYEQYF	TGCAGTGCTAGAGACCGGTTCCTGCCCTACGAGCAGTACTTC
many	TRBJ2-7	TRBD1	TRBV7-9	CASSSDRGRPYEQYF	TGTGCCAGCAGCTCCGACAGGGGGCGCCCCTACGAGCAGTACTTC
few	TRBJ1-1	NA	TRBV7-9	CASSHPQGGEAFF	TGTGCCAGCAGCCATCCACAGGGCGGAGAAGCTTTCTTT
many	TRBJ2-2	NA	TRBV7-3	CASSSNRGGHTGELFF	TGTGCCAGCAGCTCCAACCGAGGGGGGCACACCGGGGAGCTGTTTTTT
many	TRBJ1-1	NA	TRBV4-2	CASSLGGQDTEAFF	TGTGCCAGCAGCCTCGGGGGTCAGGACACTGAAGCTTTCTTT
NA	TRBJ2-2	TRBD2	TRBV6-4	CASSDSTSGGPWVGELFF	TGTGCCAGCAGTGACTCCACTAGCGGGGGCCCTTGGGTCGGGGAGCTGTTTTTT
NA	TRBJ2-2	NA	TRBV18	CASSLSNTGELFF	TGTGCCAGCTCACTCTCGAACACCGGGGAGCTGTTTTTT
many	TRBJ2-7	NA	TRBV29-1	CSVDKGNYEQYF	TGCAGCGTTGATAAAGGGAATTACGAGCAGTACTTC